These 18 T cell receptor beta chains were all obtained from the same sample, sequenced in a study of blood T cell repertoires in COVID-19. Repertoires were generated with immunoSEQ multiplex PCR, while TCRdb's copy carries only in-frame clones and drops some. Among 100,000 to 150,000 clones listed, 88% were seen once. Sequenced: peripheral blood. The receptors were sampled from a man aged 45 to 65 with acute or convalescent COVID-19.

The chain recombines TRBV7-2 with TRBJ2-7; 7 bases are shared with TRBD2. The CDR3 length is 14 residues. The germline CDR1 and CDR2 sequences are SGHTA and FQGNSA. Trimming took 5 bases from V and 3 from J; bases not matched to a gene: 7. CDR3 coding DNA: TGTGCCAGCAGCAAAACGGGACTAAGCTACGAGCAGTACTTC. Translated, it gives CASSKTGLSYEQYF.

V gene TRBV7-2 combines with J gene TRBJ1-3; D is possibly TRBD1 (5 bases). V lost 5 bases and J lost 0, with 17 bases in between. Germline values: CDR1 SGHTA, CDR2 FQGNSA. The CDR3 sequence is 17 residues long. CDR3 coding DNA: TGTGCCAGCAGCCTTCGAGGCAGGACAAACTCTGGAAACACCATATATTTT. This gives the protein CASSLRGRTNSGNTIYF. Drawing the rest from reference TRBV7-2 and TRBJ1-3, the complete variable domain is GAGVSQSPSNKVTEKGKDVELRCDPISGHTALYWYRQSLGQGLEFLIYFQGNSAPDKSGLPSDRFSAERTGGSVSTLTIQRTQQEDSAVYLCASSLRGRTNSGNTIYFGEGSWLTVV.

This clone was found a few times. This CDR3 is CASSQERHSTYEQYF. Here the CDR3 DNA reads TGTGCCAGCAGCCAAGAGAGGCACTCGACCTACGAGCAGTACTTC. The V and J genes are TRBV4-2 and TRBJ2-7; D is undetermined. V was clipped by 0 bases and J by 2 bases, with 11 bases between them. The CDR3 consists of 15 residues. Germline V gene sequence: CDR1 LGHNA, CDR2 YNFKEQ.

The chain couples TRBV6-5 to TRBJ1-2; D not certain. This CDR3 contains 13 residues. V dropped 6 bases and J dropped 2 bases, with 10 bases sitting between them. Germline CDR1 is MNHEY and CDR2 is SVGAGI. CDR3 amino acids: CASSLQRNYGYTF. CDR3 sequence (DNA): TGTGCCAGCAGCCTACAGAGAAACTATGGCTACACCTTC.

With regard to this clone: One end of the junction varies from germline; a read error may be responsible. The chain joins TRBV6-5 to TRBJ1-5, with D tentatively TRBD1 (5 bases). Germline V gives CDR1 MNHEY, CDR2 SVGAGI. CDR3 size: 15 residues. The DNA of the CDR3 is TGTGCCAGCAGTTTGTCGGGGGTTAGCCATCAGCCCCAGCATTTT. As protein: CASSLSGVSHQPQHF.

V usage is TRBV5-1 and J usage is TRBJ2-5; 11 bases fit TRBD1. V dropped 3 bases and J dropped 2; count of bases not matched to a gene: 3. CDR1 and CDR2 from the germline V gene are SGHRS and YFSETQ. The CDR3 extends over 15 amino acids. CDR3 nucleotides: TGCGCCAGCAGCTCCGGGACAGGGGGGCAAGAGACCCAGTACTTC. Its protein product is CASSSGTGGQETQYF.

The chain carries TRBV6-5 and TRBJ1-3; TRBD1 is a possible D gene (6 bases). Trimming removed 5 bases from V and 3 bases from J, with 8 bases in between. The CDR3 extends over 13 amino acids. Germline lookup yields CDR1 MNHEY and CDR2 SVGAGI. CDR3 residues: CASSPTGGNTIYF. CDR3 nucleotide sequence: TGTGCCAGCAGTCCGACAGGTGGAAACACCATATATTTT.

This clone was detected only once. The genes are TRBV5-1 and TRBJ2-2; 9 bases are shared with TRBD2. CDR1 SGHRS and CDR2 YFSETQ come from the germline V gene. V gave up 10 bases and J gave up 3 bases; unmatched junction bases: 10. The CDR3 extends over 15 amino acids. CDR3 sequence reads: CAPSVGGGDTGELFF. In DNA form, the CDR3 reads TGCGCCCCCAGCGTGGGCGGGGGGGACACCGGGGAGCTGTTTTTT.

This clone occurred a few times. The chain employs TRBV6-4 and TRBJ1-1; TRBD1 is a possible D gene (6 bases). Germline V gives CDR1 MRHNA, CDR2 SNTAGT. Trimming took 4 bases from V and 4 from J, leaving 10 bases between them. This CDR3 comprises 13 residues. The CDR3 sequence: CASSGEGGTEAFF. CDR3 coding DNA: TGTGCCAGCAGTGGGGAGGGGGGCACTGAAGCTTTCTTT.

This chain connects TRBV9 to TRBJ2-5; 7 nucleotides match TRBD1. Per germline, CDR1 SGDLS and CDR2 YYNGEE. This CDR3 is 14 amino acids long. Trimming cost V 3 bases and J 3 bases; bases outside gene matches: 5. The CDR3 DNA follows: TGTGCCAGCAGCGAGGGGGCCTGGGAAGAGACCCAGTACTTC. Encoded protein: CASSEGAWEETQYF.

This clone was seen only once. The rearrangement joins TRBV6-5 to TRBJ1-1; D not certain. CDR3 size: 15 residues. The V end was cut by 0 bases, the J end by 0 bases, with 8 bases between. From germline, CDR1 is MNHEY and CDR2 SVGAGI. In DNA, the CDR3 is TGTGCCAGCAGTTACTCGGCTCACATGAACACTGAAGCTTTCTTT. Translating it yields CASSYSAHMNTEAFF.

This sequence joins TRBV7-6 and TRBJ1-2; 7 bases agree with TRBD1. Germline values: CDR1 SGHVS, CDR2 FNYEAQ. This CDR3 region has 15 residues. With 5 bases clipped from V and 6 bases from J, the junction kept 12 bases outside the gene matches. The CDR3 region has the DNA TGTGCCAGCAGCACGGGACAAGGGGGCATTGATGGCTACACCTTC. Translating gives CASSTGQGGIDGYTF.

CDR3 DNA sequence: TGTGCCAGCAGCTTGGGGCAGGGGAAAGAAAAACTGTTTTTT. The encoded protein is CASSLGQGKEKLFF. The chain carries TRBV7-2 and TRBJ1-4, with D perhaps matching TRBD1 (6 bases). CDR3 length: 14 amino acids. Trimming took 3 bases from V and 8 from J, leaving 13 bases between them. Per germline, CDR1 SGHTA and CDR2 FQGNSA.

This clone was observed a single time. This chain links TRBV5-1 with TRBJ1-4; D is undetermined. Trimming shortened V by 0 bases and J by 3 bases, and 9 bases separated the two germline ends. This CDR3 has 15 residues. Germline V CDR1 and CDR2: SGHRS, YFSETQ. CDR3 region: CASSLVGLSNEKLFF. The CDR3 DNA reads TGCGCCAGCAGCTTGGTTGGGCTATCTAATGAAAAACTGTTTTTT. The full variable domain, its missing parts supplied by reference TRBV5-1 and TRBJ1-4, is KAGVTQTPRYLIKTRGQQVTLSCSPISGHRSVSWYQQTPGQGLQFLFEYFSETQRNKGNFPGRFSGRQFSNSRSEMNVSTLELGDSALYLCASSLVGLSNEKLFFGSGTQLSVL.

DNA for the CDR3: TGTGCCAGCAGCTCCTTACCAGGGTTAGGCTACACCTTC. Its protein product is CASSSLPGLGYTF. The chain recombines TRBV7-2 with TRBJ1-2; a weak D match, TRBD1 (5 bases). The CDR3 totals 13 residues. Per the germline V gene, CDR1 is SGHTA and CDR2 is FQGNSA. Trimming took off 4 bases at V and 8 bases at J, with 14 bases between the two ends.

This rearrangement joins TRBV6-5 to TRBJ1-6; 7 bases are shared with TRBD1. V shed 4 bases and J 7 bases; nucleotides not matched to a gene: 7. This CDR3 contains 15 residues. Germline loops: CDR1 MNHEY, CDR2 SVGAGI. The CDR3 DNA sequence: TGTGCCAGCAGTTTACAGGGGACAGCCAATTCACCCCTCCACTTT. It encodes CASSLQGTANSPLHF.

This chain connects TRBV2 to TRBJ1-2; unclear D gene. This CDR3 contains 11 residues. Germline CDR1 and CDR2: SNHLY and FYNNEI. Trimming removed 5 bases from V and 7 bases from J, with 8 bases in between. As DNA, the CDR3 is TGTGCCAGCAGTCCCGGTGGTGGCTACACCTTC. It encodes CASSPGGGYTF. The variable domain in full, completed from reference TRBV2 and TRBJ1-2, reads EPEVTQTPSHQVTQMGQEVILRCVPISNHLYFYWYRQILGQKVEFLVSFYNNEISEKSEIFDDQFSVERPDGSNFTLKIRSTKLEDSAMYFCASSPGGGYTFGSGTRLTVV.

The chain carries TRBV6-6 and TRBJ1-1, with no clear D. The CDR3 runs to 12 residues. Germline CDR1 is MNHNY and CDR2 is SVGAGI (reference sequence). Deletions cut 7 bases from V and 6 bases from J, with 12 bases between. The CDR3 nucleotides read TGTGCCAGCAATCGCGTTAGCTCTGAAGCTTTCTTT. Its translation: CASNRVSSEAFF.